These 25 T cell receptor beta chains were all obtained from the same sample, sequenced in a study of CD8 T cells in Susac syndrome. Roughly 0.45 to 1 ug RNA was reverse transcribed with random hexamers. TCRdb used MiXCR to reprocess the immunoSEQ multiplex PCR reads, holding one entry per CDR3 protein. The sample has roughly 120,000 distinct CDR3 sequences; roughly 94% are singletons. The material sequenced was CD4+ T cells from PBMCs. Receptor source: a human donor with multiple sclerosis.

In its sample, this clonotype was seen once. This rearrangement joins TRBV4-1 to TRBJ2-7; TRBD1 matches at 9 bases. Germline V gene data show CDR1 as MGHRA and CDR2 as YSYEKL. Losses at the gene ends were 0 bases for V and 7 bases for J; bases not matched to a gene: 13. The CDR3 spans 17 residues. The CDR3 DNA reads TGCGCCAGCAGCCAAGATAAAGGGACAGGGCTCCCTAGGGAGCAGTACTTC. Translated: CASSQDKGTGLPREQYF.

This chain joins TRBV5-1 and TRBJ1-1; maybe TRBD1 (5 bases). Germline assignment: CDR1 SGHRS and CDR2 YFSETQ. Trimming stripped 5 bases from V and 5 bases from J, with 13 bases between. The CDR3 length is 13 residues. CDR3 amino acids: CASRSYGGTEAFF. For the CDR3, the DNA is TGCGCCAGCAGATCCTATGGGGGGACTGAAGCTTTCTTT.

This chain uses TRBV29-1 with TRBJ1-2; TRBD1 agrees at 8 bases. The CDR3 extends over 11 amino acids. The germline gives CDR1 SQVTM, CDR2 ANQGSEA. The junction had 2 bases not matched to a gene; V was cut back by 7 bases and J by 4 bases. The CDR3 region has the DNA TGCAGCGCTACAGGGGGCTATGGCTACACCTTC. It codes for CSATGGYGYTF.

This clonotype was seen more than once but under ten times. V usage is TRBV30 and J usage is TRBJ1-5, with D unclear. The germline V gene has CDR1 GTSNPN and CDR2 SVGIG (reference sequence). V was pared by 1 base and J by 7 bases, with 11 bases between. CDR3 size: 13 residues. The CDR3 DNA reads TGTGCCTGGAGTGAGCTTGAGCTACAGCCCCAGCATTTT. As protein: CAWSELELQPQHF.

This chain uses TRBV3-1 with TRBJ1-5, with TRBD1 as a possible D gene (6 bases). The germline V gene encodes CDR1 LGHDT and CDR2 YNNKEL (reference sequence). This CDR3 contains 14 residues. V was cut by 1 base and J by 4 bases, with 8 bases left in between. The CDR3 is CASSQGTVNQPQHF. DNA of the CDR3: TGTGCCAGCAGCCAAGGGACAGTTAATCAGCCCCAGCATTTT.

This rearrangement joins TRBV28 to TRBJ2-5, with 13 positions matching TRBD2. The V gene's germline CDR1 is MDHEN and CDR2 SYDVKM. With 0 bases clipped from V and 7 bases from J, the junction kept 2 bases outside the gene matches. CDR3 length equals 15 residues. DNA of the CDR3: TGTGCCAGCAGTTTATGGGGACTAGCGGGGTTGACCCAGTACTTC. Protein: CASSLWGLAGLTQYF. Full variable domain (outside the CDR3, taken from reference TRBV28 and TRBJ2-5): DVKVTQSSRYLVKRTGEKVFLECVQDMDHENMFWYRQDPGLGLRLIYFSYDVKMKEKGDIPEGYSVSREKKERFSLILESASTNQTSMYLCASSLWGLAGLTQYFGPGTRLLVL.

The chain couples TRBV29-1 to TRBJ2-7; no reliable D call. Trimming took off 0 bases at V and 3 bases at J, with 3 bases between the two ends. Germline V CDR1 and CDR2: SQVTM, ANQGSEA. CDR3 length: 11 residues. The CDR3 nucleotides read TGCAGCGTTGAAGAAAACTACGAGCAGTACTTC. Translation gives CSVEENYEQYF.

The chain employs TRBV13 and TRBJ2-1, with 10 bases identical to TRBD2. CDR3 length: 15 residues. J gave up 5 bases and V 3 bases, and 4 bases lay outside the gene matches. Germline loops: CDR1 PRHDT, CDR2 FYEKMQ (reference sequence). CDR3 in amino acids: CASSFGLAGDNEQFF. CDR3 DNA: TGTGCCAGCAGCTTTGGTCTAGCGGGAGACAATGAGCAGTTCTTC.

The gene calls are TRBV3-1 and TRBJ1-1; no definite D call. V was shortened by 0 bases and J by 11 bases, with 10 bases between the two germline ends. Germline lookup yields CDR1 LGHDT and CDR2 YNNKEL (reference sequence). The CDR3 extends over 12 amino acids. The CDR3 here is CASSQDQQTAFF. The CDR3 nucleotides are TGTGCCAGCAGCCAAGACCAACAGACGGCTTTCTTT.

The rearrangement joins TRBV6-1 to TRBJ2-2; 7 positions match TRBD2. CDR3 length: 15 residues. The ends lost 10 bases at V and 6 bases at J; junction bases unmatched: 14. Germline CDR1 is MNHNS and CDR2 is SASEGT. CDR3 sequence (DNA): TGTGCCACCACATGGGGCGGGAGCGTCGCCGGGGAGCTGTTTTTT. Protein product: CATTWGGSVAGELFF.

This chain connects TRBV30 to TRBJ1-1; 7 positions agree with TRBD1. CDR1 and CDR2 from the germline V gene are GTSNPN and SVGIG (reference sequence). The J segment lost 2 bases and the V segment lost 6 bases, leaving 6 bases of the junction unmatched. The CDR3 length is 13 residues. CDR3 sequence reads: CACPRGTNTEAFF. DNA for the CDR3: TGTGCCTGCCCCAGGGGGACTAACACTGAAGCTTTCTTT.

V and J are TRBV5-1 and TRBJ2-5; tentatively, D is TRBD1 (6 bases). CDR1 SGHRS and CDR2 YFSETQ come from the germline V gene. The length of the CDR3 is 14 residues. Trimming cost V 3 bases and J 1 base, with 10 bases left between them. CDR3 DNA sequence: TGCGCCAGCAGCTCCACAGGGAGCCAAGAGACCCAGTACTTC. The encoded protein is CASSSTGSQETQYF.

V and J are TRBV9 and TRBJ2-5, with 7 bases fitting TRBD2. CDR3 length equals 15 residues. Germline loops: CDR1 SGDLS, CDR2 YYNGEE. J lost 4 bases, V lost 2 bases, and 8 bases had no gene match. CDR3 region: CASSVGLVGIETQYF. CDR3 bases: TGTGCCAGCAGCGTCGGACTAGTGGGGATAGAGACCCAGTACTTC.

The V call is TRBV6-5, the J call TRBJ2-7; 11 nucleotides align to TRBD2. Germline V gives CDR1 MNHEY, CDR2 SVGAGI. V lost 0 bases, J lost 2 bases, and 6 bases stayed unmatched. The CDR3 has 17 amino acids. CDR3 sequence: CASSYSILAGVPYEQYF. Here the CDR3 DNA reads TGTGCCAGCAGTTACTCGATACTAGCGGGAGTCCCCTACGAGCAGTACTTC.

This clonotype was observed a single time. This chain connects TRBV6-6 to TRBJ1-5; 7 positions agree with TRBD1. V trimming: 7 bases; J trimming: 4 bases; junction bases outside the gene matches: 7. The CDR3 has 14 residues. CDR1 and CDR2 (germline): MNHNY, SVGAGI (reference sequence). Here the CDR3 reads CASTFTGENQPQHF. The CDR3 DNA sequence: TGTGCCAGCACCTTCACAGGGGAAAATCAGCCCCAGCATTTT.

The V gene is TRBV19, the J gene TRBJ1-1; maybe TRBD1 (5 bases). The V gene's germline CDR1 is LNHDA and CDR2 SQIVND (reference sequence). The CDR3 consists of 15 residues. With 6 bases removed from V and 5 bases from J, the gap between germline ends came to 19 bases. This chain's CDR3 is CASSSSAGLGTEAFF. CDR3 nucleotide sequence: TGTGCCAGTAGCTCCAGCGCAGGGTTAGGGACTGAAGCTTTCTTT.

The V and J genes are TRBV5-1 and TRBJ2-3; 10 bases line up with TRBD2. Losses at the gene ends were 4 bases for V and 4 bases for J; bases not matched to a gene: 9. The CDR3 consists of 16 residues. The germline CDR1 and CDR2 sequences are SGHRS and YFSETQ. The CDR3 protein is CASSLEAGGISDTQYF. The DNA of the CDR3 is TGCGCCAGCAGCCTAGAAGCGGGGGGGATCTCAGATACGCAGTATTTT.

The sample holds a few counts of this clonotype. The chain couples TRBV6-1 to TRBJ2-4; TRBD2 might be the D (7 bases). Germline V gene lookup returns CDR1 MNHNS and CDR2 SASEGT. The CDR3 has 15 residues. The V and J ends lost 7 bases and 2 bases respectively, with 15 bases between them. The CDR3 DNA reads TGTGCCAGCATACGGGCGGGGGCGACCAAAAACATTCAGTACTTC. As protein: CASIRAGATKNIQYF.

The rearrangement links TRBV9 to TRBJ1-6, with D hard to call. Germline values: CDR1 SGDLS, CDR2 YYNGEE. Trimming left V 0 bases short and J 7 bases short, with 11 bases between. The CDR3 has 15 residues. CDR3: CASSVEPTSNSPLHF. The CDR3 DNA reads as TGTGCCAGCAGCGTAGAGCCGACATCCAATTCACCCCTCCACTTT.

The rearrangement uses TRBV27 and TRBJ2-1; 9 bases align to TRBD2. Germline CDR1 MNHEY, CDR2 SMNVEV (reference sequence). V dropped 5 bases and J dropped 5; count of bases not matched to a gene: 10. This CDR3 spans 16 amino acids. For the CDR3, the DNA is TGTGCCAGCAGTCCCCTGGGCGGGAGGGCTAACAATGAGCAGTTCTTC. Protein: CASSPLGGRANNEQFF.

V is TRBV7-3 and J is TRBJ2-7, with TRBD1 matching 8 bases. The ends lost 1 base at V and 2 bases at J; junction bases unmatched: 10. Germline CDR1 and CDR2: SGHTA and FQGTGA. The CDR3 extends over 17 amino acids. DNA of the CDR3: TGTGCCAGCAGCTTAATAGGTGGGACAGGAAAAACCTACGAGCAGTACTTC. Residues: CASSLIGGTGKTYEQYF.

The V call is TRBV9, the J call TRBJ1-3; D gene ambiguous. CDR1 is SGDLS and CDR2 is YYNGEE in the germline V gene. V dropped 0 bases and J dropped 2 bases, with 9 bases sitting between them. This CDR3 is 15 amino acids long. The DNA for the CDR3 is TGTGCCAGCAGCGTAGTCGGGGTGCCTGGAAACACCATATATTTT. Residues: CASSVVGVPGNTIYF.

The chain recombines TRBV19 with TRBJ1-5; D remains unclear. CDR1 and CDR2 (germline): LNHDA, SQIVND (reference sequence). Trimming pared 1 base from V and 5 bases from J, leaving 6 bases between. This CDR3 is built from 13 residues. CDR3 protein: CASSIVIYQPQHF. The CDR3, as DNA: TGTGCCAGTAGTATAGTTATCTATCAGCCCCAGCATTTT.

The chain employs TRBV2 and TRBJ2-4; D may correspond to TRBD1 or TRBD2 (5 bases each). The CDR3 totals 13 residues. In germline, CDR1 is SNHLY, CDR2 FYNNEI. V gave up 7 bases and J gave up 8 bases, with 15 bases separating them. CDR3 sequence reads: CASTAERDDIQYF. CDR3 nucleotides: TGTGCCAGCACCGCGGAGAGGGACGACATTCAGTACTTC.

The chain uses TRBV7-3 and TRBJ2-1; 11 nucleotides align to TRBD2. V gave up 5 bases and J gave up 4 bases; unmatched junction bases: 4. Germline V gene sequence: CDR1 SGHTA, CDR2 FQGTGA. The CDR3 extends over 15 amino acids. CDR3 DNA: TGTGCCAGCAGCCCCTCTAGCGGGGGGTACAATGAGCAGTTCTTC. Translation: CASSPSSGGYNEQFF.